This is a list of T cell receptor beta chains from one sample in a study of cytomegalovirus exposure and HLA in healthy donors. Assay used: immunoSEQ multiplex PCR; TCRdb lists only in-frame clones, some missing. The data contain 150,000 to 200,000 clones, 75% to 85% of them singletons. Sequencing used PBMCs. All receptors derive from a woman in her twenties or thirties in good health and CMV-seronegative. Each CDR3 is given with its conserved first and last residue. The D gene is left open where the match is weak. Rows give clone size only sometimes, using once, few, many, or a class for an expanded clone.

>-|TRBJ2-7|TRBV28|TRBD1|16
TGTGCCAGCAGGGGCCTCCTGGGACAGACTTCCTACGAGCAGTACTTC
CASRGLLGQTSYEQYF
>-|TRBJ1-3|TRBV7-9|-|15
TGTGCCAGCAGCCAACCAGGTGTCCGTGGAAACACCATATATTTT
CASSQPGVRGNTIYF
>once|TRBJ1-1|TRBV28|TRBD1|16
TGTGCCAGCAGTTTATGGAGGTCCCGGGACAGGGACGAAGCTTTCTTT
CASSLWRSRDRDEAFF
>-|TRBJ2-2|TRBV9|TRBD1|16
TGTGCCAGCAGCGTGGGACAGGCGCGGTATGGCGGGGAGCTGTTTTTT
CASSVGQARYGGELFF
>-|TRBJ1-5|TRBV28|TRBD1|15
TGTGCCAGCAGTTCCCCACAGGGGGACAATCAGCCCCAGCATTTT
CASSSPQGDNQPQHF
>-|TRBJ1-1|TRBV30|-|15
TGTGCCTGGAGTGTAGGGTTTGGGGGCGCGGCTGAAGCTTTCTTT
CAWSVGFGGAAEAFF
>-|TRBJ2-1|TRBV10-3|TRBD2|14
TGTGCCATGTCCATCGGACTAGGATACAATGAGCAGTTCTTC
CAMSIGLGYNEQFF
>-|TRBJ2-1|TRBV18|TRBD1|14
TGTGCCAGCTTCCGGGACAGGGCCTACAATGAGCAGTTCTTC
CASFRDRAYNEQFF
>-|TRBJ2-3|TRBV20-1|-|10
TGCAGTGCTTCAGGAGATACGCAGTATTTT
CSASGDTQYF
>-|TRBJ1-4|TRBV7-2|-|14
TGTGCCAGCACCCGGCGGGGGCAGGGTGAAAAACTGTTTTTT
CASTRRGQGEKLFF
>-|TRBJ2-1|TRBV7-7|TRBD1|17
TGTGCCAGCAGCTTCACGACAGGGTTCGCTACCTACAATGAGCAGTTCTTC
CASSFTTGFATYNEQFF
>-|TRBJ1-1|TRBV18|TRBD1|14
TGTGCCAGCTCCCAGGGGGCGCGAGAAACTGAAGCTTTCTTT
CASSQGARETEAFF
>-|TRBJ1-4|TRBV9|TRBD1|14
TGTGCCAGCAGCAGGGCGGACAGGAACGAAAAACTGTTTTTT
CASSRADRNEKLFF
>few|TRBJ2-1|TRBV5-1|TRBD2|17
TGCGCCAGCAGCTTGACCTTCACGTGGGGGGGGTACAATGAGCAGTTCTTC
CASSLTFTWGGYNEQFF
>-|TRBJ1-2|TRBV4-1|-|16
TGCGCCAGCAGCCAATCCCCGGGACAACATTCCTATGGCTACACCTTC
CASSQSPGQHSYGYTF
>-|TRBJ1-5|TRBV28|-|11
TGTGCCAGCAGTTCCTATCAGCCCCAGCATTTT
CASSSYQPQHF
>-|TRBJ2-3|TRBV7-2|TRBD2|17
TGTGCCAGCAGCTTACTCGGGGGGACTCCAAGTGAAGATACGCAGTATTTT
CASSLLGGTPSEDTQYF
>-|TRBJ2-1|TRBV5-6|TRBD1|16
TGTGCCAGCAGCTTGGAGGGACAGAGAAGGGGCAATGAGCAGTTCTTC
CASSLEGQRRGNEQFF
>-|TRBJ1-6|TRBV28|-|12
TGTGCCAGCAGTTCGCAGGGGTCACCCCTCCACTTT
CASSSQGSPLHF
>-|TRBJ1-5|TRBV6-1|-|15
TGTGCCAGCAGAGAGGGGTTGTCGGAGGGTCGGCCCCAGCATTTT
CASREGLSEGRPQHF
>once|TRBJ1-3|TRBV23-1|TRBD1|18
TGCGCCAGCAGTCAATCGAAGCCAGGCAGGGGGCCTGGAAACACCATATATTTT
CASSQSKPGRGPGNTIYF
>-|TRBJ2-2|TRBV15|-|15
TGTGCCACCAGCAGAGGGCAGGGGAGATCCGGGGAGCTGTTTTTT
CATSRGQGRSGELFF
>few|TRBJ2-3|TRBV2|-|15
TGTGCCAGCAGTAGGATAGCGGTTAGCACAGATACGCAGTATTTT
CASSRIAVSTDTQYF
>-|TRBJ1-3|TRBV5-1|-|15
TGCGCCAGCAGCTTCGACAGTTACTCTGGAAACACCATATATTTT
CASSFDSYSGNTIYF
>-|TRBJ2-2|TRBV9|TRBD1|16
TGTGCCAGCAGCGTATTGGACAGGGGGTACACCGGGGAGCTGTTTTTT
CASSVLDRGYTGELFF
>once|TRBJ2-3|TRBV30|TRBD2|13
TGTGCCTGGACCCCGGGGGGGTCAGATACGCAGTATTTT
CAWTPGGSDTQYF
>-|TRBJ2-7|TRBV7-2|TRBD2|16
TGTGCCAGCAGCTTAGAAGGGCTAGCGGGGGGTCGCGAGCAGTACTTC
CASSLEGLAGGREQYF
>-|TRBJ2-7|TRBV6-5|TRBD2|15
TGTGCCAGCGGCCCCCGGGCTAGCGGGAGTTACGAGCAGTACTTC
CASGPRASGSYEQYF
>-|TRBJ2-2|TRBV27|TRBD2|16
TGTGCCAGCAGTTTGGGCTTAGCGGGAAACACCGGGGAGCTGTTTTTT
CASSLGLAGNTGELFF
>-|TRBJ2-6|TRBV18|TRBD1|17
TGTGCCAGCTCACCAAGACAGGGTAGCTCTGGGGCCAACGGCCTGACTTTC
CASSPRQGSSGANGLTF
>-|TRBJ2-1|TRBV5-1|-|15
TGCGCCAGCAGCCTAGCAGAGGGAGCCTACAATGAGCAGTTCTTC
CASSLAEGAYNEQFF
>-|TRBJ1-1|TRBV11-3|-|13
TGTGCCAGCAGCTCTGGACAGTACACTGAAGCTTTCTTT
CASSSGQYTEAFF
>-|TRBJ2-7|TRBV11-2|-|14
TGTGCCAGCAGCTACTCGACAGTACGTTACGAGCAGTACTTC
CASSYSTVRYEQYF
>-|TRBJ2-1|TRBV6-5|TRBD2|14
TGTGCCAGCAGACCCGGGACTAGCGGCCAAAGACCGTTCTTC
CASRPGTSGQRPFF
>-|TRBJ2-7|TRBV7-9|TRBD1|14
TGTGCCAGCAGACTGACAGGGGACTCCTACGAGCAGTACTTC
CASRLTGDSYEQYF
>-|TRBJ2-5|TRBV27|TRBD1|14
TGTGCCAGCAGGGACAGGGGGCGCAGGGAGACCCAGTACTTC
CASRDRGRRETQYF
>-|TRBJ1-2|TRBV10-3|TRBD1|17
TGTGCCATCAGTAAGACAGGGGGCAACGCGGGGAGGTATGGCTACACCTTC
CAISKTGGNAGRYGYTF
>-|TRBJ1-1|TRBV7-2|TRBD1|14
TGTGCCAGCAGGGCCGGGACAGGGTACACTGAAGCTTTCTTT
CASRAGTGYTEAFF
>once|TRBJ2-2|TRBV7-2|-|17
TGTGCCAGCAGCGTCCCGGGGTTGGGCATAAACACCGGGGAGCTGTTTTTT
CASSVPGLGINTGELFF